Following are 9 T cell receptor beta chains from one sample sequenced in a study of blood T cell repertoires in COVID-19. Using immunoSEQ multiplex PCR, the repertoire was profiled, and TCRdb retains in-frame clones only, with some absent. Of 380,000 or so clones listed, approximately 85% are singletons. Sample: PBMCs or T cells enriched from blood (not recorded which). Receptors were obtained from a middle-aged woman with acute COVID-19.

The chain has TRBV27 and TRBJ1-2; 7 bases are shared with TRBD1. The CDR3 length is 17 residues. Unmatched junction bases numbered 16, after V lost 5 bases and J lost 4 bases. Germline CDR1 and CDR2: MNHEY and SMNVEV (reference sequence). The CDR3 region has the DNA TGTGCCAGCAGTCTCCGACAGGGCCCCACCTCCAGCTATGGCTACACCTTC. It specifies CASSLRQGPTSSYGYTF.

The V call is TRBV20-1, the J call TRBJ1-2; D uncertain. The CDR3 totals 11 residues. The germline V gene encodes CDR1 DFQATT and CDR2 SNEGSKA (reference sequence). Trimming took off 6 bases at V and 8 bases at J, with 13 bases between the two ends. CDR3 region: CSANHRRGYTF. DNA for the CDR3: TGCAGTGCCAATCACAGACGGGGCTACACCTTC.

The chain employs TRBV30 and TRBJ1-4; D is unresolved. The germline V and J ends were trimmed by 2 bases and 5 bases, with 12 bases remaining between them. The CDR3 is made up of 14 amino acids. In germline, CDR1 is GTSNPN, CDR2 SVGIG (reference sequence). CDR3 sequence: CAWSLGIGNEKLFF. The CDR3 nucleotides read TGTGCCTGGAGTCTCGGGATTGGGAATGAAAAACTGTTTTTT.

The chain uses TRBV2 and TRBJ1-2; TRBD1 might be the D (6 bases). Germline loops: CDR1 SNHLY, CDR2 FYNNEI. Trimming removed 2 bases at V and 4 bases at J, with 17 bases between. The CDR3 is 16 amino acids. The CDR3 spells CASSESDPDSFYGYTF. The CDR3 DNA reads as TGTGCCAGCAGTGAATCAGACCCGGACAGCTTCTATGGCTACACCTTC.

This chain connects TRBV5-1 to TRBJ1-5, with a possible D match to TRBD1 (5 bases). The V gene's germline CDR1 is SGHRS and CDR2 YFSETQ. The CDR3 runs 15 residues. Trimming removed 0 bases from V and 3 bases from J, with 10 bases in between. In DNA form, the CDR3 reads TGCGCCAGCAGCTTGGATGGGGCAACCAATCAGCCCCAGCATTTT. It yields the protein CASSLDGATNQPQHF. Complete variable domain (other parts from reference TRBV5-1 and TRBJ1-5): KAGVTQTPRYLIKTRGQQVTLSCSPISGHRSVSWYQQTPGQGLQFLFEYFSETQRNKGNFPGRFSGRQFSNSRSEMNVSTLELGDSALYLCASSLDGATNQPQHFGDGTRLSIL.

CDR3 coding DNA: TGTGCCAGCAGCCCTTCGGAAGGGGACTACGAGCAGTACTTC. This encodes CASSPSEGDYEQYF. The rearrangement uses TRBV3-1 (or the pseudogene TRBV3-2) and TRBJ2-7; D perhaps matches TRBD1 (5 bases). Germline CDR1 and CDR2: LGHDT and YNNKEL (reference sequence). The CDR3 covers 14 residues. Trimming removed 4 bases from V and 3 bases from J, with 13 bases in between.

This clone was counted once. The V call is TRBV6-5, the J call TRBJ2-5, with 7 bases matching TRBD1. Germline V gene lookup returns CDR1 MNHEY and CDR2 SVGAGI. The junction had 5 bases not matched to a gene; V was cut back by 0 bases and J by 4 bases. The CDR3 runs to 15 residues. The CDR3 nucleotides are TGTGCCAGCAGTTACTCGGGACAGAAGGGAGAGACCCAGTACTTC. Amino acid sequence: CASSYSGQKGETQYF.

The chain combines TRBV20-1 with TRBJ2-2; TRBD2 is a possible D gene (5 bases). The length of the CDR3 is 13 residues. Trimming removed 3 bases from V and 4 bases from J, with 9 bases in between. CDR1 and CDR2 from the germline V gene are DFQATT and SNEGSKA (reference sequence). The CDR3 reads CSASRGSTGELFF. CDR3 nucleotide sequence: TGCAGTGCTAGTAGAGGGTCCACCGGGGAGCTGTTTTTT.

This chain connects TRBV2 to TRBJ1-5; tentatively, D is TRBD1 (6 bases). The CDR3 totals 14 residues. Per the germline V gene, CDR1 is SNHLY and CDR2 is FYNNEI. V was shortened by 2 bases and J by 6 bases, with 11 bases between the two germline ends. CDR3 loop: CASSEQGGGQPQHF. CDR3 coding DNA: TGTGCCAGCAGTGAACAAGGGGGGGGTCAGCCCCAGCATTTT.